This entry concerns a single TCR beta chain. This receptor's antigen is unknown. Within one base of it there is no much larger clone, and no base qualities were kept. The CDR3, cysteine through phenylalanine, is 13 amino acids long. Only the CDR3 DNA stays, 39 bases, in frame from base 1. V lost 2 bases and J lost 8 bases; the stretch between them is 13 bases long. CDR1 and CDR2 are read off the germline V gene as SGHRS and YFSETQ. The time point label here, explained by the study, means: cells obtained before transplantation from donor or recipient. CD3+CD4+ and CD3+CD8+ populations were FACS-sorted from unstimulated pre-transplant donor and recipient cells taken from spleen or lymph nodes. The sample comes from a study of graft-versus-host responses after intestinal transplantation (TCRdb year 2021). In the study overall: Recipients received multivisceral, liver-intestinal, or isolated intestinal transplants. Graft-versus-host and host-versus-graft alloreactive T cell clones were tracked in the graft, circulation and bone marrow after intestinal transplantation using bulk TCR-beta CDR3 sequencing. All recipients received anti-thymocyte globulin induction followed by maintenance tacrolimus and steroids for roughly three years. The cohort enrolled about two dozen intestinal transplant recipients, one of whom was a retransplant, and a few patients without pretransplant specimens were excluded. Rather than going through the commercial service, samples from three later patients were sequenced in-house on an Illumina MiSeq and processed with MiXCR. Alloreactive clones were identified by sequencing pre-transplant mixed lymphocyte reaction products and comparing these products with unstimulated pre-transplant donor and recipient T cells. A peak of at least 4% donor T cells among recipient peripheral blood mononuclear cells was the definition used for donor T cell macrochimerism.

The library was made by the immunoSEQ multiplex PCR assay. For most patients, genomic DNA was isolated using the Qiagen DNeasy Blood and Tissue Kit and was shipped frozen to Adaptive Biotechnologies for TCR sequencing. Adaptive Biotechnologies carried out high-throughput TCR-beta CDR3 sequencing of genomic DNA for most patients. The paper's processing steps were these. Adaptive's ImmunoSEQ software supplied the TCR sequencing data for 18 patients, while MiXCR and VDJtools were used to process a few other patients. CD4 versus CD8 sorting errors were corrected by removing sequences found in both subsets at a frequency ratio below 5:1. CDR3 nucleotide sequences shared between donor and recipient were removed because the origin of such sequences could not be assigned. To count as alloreactive, a clone needed at least 2-fold expansion over unstimulated cells and a minimum CFSE-low frequency of 0.002% (template counts) or 0.001% (read counts). A clone was considered mappable if detected in the sequenced pre-transplant spleen, lymph node, or MLR CFSE-low populations of the donor or recipient. The cumulative frequency of alloreactive clones was calculated as a percentage of all sequences, weighted by copy number. The clones in this table, taken by TCRdb from immuneACCESS, are in-frame only. Not every clone is retained; where verified, under half of the shortfall comes from an unresolved V gene, and the cause of the rest is unknown. That table gives V, J and clone size, and the DNA gave D and trimming. Across this sample there are some 110,000 clones, with 90% seen only once. Under 0.2% of the sample is taken by the ten largest.

Overall study results and their limits: Peak levels of circulating GvH clones were associated with declines in HvG clones early after transplant. GvH clones were found in recipient bone marrow, and some of the GvH clones appeared earlier in ileal mucosa or blood, which is consistent with an intestinal mucosal origin. Conclusions were limited by the relatively low number and heterogeneity of intestinal transplant patients. Patients with donor T cell macrochimerism had high GvH to HvG T cell clonal ratios in their allografts.

This specimen was unstimulated CD4+ T cells sorted from spleen or lymph node cells, taken before intestinal transplant. The TCR was taken from a human donor who received an intestinal transplant. The V and J segments used are TRBV5-1 and TRBJ1-2; the D gene is possibly TRBD1, with 6 bases matching. The CDR3 region reads CASSFGQSRGYTF. The DNA is as follows: TGCGCCAGCAGCTTTGGACAGTCTCGGGGCTACACCTTC.